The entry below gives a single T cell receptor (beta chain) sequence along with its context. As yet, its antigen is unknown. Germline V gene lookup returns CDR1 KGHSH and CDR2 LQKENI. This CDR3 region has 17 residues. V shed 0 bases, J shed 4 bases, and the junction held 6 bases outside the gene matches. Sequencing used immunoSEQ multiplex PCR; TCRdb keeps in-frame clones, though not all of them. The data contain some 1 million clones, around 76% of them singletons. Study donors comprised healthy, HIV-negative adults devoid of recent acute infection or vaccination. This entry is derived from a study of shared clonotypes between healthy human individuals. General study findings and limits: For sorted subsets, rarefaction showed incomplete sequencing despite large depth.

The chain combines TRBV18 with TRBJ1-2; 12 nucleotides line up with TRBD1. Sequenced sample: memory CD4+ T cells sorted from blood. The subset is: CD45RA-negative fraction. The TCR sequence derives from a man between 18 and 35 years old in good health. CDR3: CASSPPGTGGQVYGYTF. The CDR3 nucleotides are TGTGCCAGCTCACCACCTGGGACAGGGGGCCAAGTCTATGGCTACACCTTC.